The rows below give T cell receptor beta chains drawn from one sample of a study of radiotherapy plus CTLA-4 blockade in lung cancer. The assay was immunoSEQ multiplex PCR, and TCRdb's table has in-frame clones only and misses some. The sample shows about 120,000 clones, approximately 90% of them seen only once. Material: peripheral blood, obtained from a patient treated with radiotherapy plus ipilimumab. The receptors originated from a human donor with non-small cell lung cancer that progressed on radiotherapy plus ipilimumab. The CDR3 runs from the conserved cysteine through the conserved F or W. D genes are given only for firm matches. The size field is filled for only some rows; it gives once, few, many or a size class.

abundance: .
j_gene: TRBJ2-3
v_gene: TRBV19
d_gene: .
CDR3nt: TGTGCCAGTTCGAAGAGGGGAGTCCCCACCACAGATACGCAGTATTTT
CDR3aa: CASSKRGVPTTDTQYF

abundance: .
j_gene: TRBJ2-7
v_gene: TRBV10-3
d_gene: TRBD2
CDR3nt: TGTGCCATCAGTGAGCTAGGAGGACTAGCGGGAACCGAGCAGTACTTC
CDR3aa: CAISELGGLAGTEQYF

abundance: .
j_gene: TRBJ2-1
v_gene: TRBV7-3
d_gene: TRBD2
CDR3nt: TGTGCCAGCAGCTTAAAAAGCGGGACTATCCCTAATGCGCAGTTCTTC
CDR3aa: CASSLKSGTIPNAQFF

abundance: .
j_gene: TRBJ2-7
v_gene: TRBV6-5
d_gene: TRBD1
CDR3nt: TGTGCCAGCAGTGGGAGACAGGGCCCCTACGAGCAGTACTTC
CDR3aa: CASSGRQGPYEQYF

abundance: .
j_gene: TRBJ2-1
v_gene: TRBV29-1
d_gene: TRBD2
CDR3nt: TGCAGCGTTCTATCGGGACTAGCGGGAGGAGGGGAGCAGTTCTTC
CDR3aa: CSVLSGLAGGGEQFF

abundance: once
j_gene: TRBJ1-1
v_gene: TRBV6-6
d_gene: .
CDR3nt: TGTGCCAGCGCGGCGGGGGGCACTGAAGCTTTCTTT
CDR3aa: CASAAGGTEAFF

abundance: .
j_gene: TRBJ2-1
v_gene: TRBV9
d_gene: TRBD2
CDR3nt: TGTGCCAGCAGCAGAACCCGGACTAGCGGGAGCGATGAGCAGTTCTTC
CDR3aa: CASSRTRTSGSDEQFF

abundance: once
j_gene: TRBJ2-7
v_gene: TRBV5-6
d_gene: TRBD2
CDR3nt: TGTGCCAGCAGCTTGGGGGTAGCGGGAGAGGGCTACGAGCAGTACTTC
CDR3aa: CASSLGVAGEGYEQYF

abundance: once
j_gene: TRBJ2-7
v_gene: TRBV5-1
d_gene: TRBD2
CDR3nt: TGCGCCAGCAGCCCGGTGAGTGTAGCGGGAGCATCCTACGAGCAGTACTTC
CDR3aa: CASSPVSVAGASYEQYF

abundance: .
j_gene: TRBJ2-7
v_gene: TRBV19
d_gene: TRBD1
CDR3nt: TGTGCCAGCACTACCGGACAGGGGGGCTACGAGCAGTACTTC
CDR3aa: CASTTGQGGYEQYF

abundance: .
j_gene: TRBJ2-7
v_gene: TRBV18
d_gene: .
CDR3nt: TGTGCCAGCTCACGCCTCGGGGGATCCTACGAGCAGTACTTC
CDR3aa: CASSRLGGSYEQYF

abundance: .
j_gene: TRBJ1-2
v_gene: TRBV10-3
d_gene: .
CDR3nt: TGTGCCATCAGTGATACTTTATATGGCTACACCTTC
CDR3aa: CAISDTLYGYTF

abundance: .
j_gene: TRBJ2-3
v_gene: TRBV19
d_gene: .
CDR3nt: TGTGCCAGTAGTATCGGGGGAACAGATACGCAGTATTTT
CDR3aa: CASSIGGTDTQYF

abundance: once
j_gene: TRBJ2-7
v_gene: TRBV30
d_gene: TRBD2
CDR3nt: TGTGCCTGGAGTGCACTGGGACTAGCGGGGGCCCAGTACTTC
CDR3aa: CAWSALGLAGAQYF

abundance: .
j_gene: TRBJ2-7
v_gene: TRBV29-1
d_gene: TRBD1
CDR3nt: TGCAGCGTCGCCGGGACAGCCCTCTACGAGCAGTACTTC
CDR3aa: CSVAGTALYEQYF

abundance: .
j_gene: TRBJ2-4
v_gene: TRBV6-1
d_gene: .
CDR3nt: TGTGCCAGCAAGCCGGCAGGTGGGAACATTCAGTACTTC
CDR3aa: CASKPAGGNIQYF

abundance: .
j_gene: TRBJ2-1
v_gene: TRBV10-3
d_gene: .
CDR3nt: TGTGCCATCAGTGAGCCCCTCGCCCTGGGGTCCTACAATGAGCAGTTCTTC
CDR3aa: CAISEPLALGSYNEQFF

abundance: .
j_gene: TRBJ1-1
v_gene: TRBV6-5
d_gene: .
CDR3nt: TGTGCCAGCGTCGAACCCCCGGCTTTCTTT
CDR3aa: CASVEPPAFF

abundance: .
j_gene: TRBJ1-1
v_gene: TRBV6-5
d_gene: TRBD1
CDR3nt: TGTGCCAGCAGTCGACAGGGTCAAGCTTTCTTT
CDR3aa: CASSRQGQAFF

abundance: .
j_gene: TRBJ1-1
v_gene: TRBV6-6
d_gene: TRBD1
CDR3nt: TGTGCCAGCAGTTACAGGGGGCGGACTGAAGCTTTCTTT
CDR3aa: CASSYRGRTEAFF

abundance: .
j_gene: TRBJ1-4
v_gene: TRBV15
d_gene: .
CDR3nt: TGTGCCACCAGCAGAGTATCCGAAAAACTGTTTTTT
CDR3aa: CATSRVSEKLFF

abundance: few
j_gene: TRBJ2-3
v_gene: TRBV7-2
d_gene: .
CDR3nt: TGTGCCAGCAGCTTAGCGCAGCTGAGTGATACGCAGTATTTT
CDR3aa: CASSLAQLSDTQYF

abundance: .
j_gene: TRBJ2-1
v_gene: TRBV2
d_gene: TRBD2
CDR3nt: TGTGCCAGCAGTGTCAGCGGGGTCTCCTACAATGAGCAGTTCTTC
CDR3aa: CASSVSGVSYNEQFF

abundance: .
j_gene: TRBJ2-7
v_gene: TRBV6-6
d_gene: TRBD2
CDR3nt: TGTGCCAGCAGTTATTTCCTAGCGGGAGCCGAGCAGTACTTC
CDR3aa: CASSYFLAGAEQYF

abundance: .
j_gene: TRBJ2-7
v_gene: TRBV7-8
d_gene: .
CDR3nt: TGTGCCAGCAGCTTAGGGGCCCCGGCAGCCTCCAAGGCCGAGCAGTACTTC
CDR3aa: CASSLGAPAASKAEQYF

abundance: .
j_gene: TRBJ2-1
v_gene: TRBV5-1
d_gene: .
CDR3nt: TGCGCCAGCAGCGGGGGCCTCAGTCAAGAGCAGTTCTTC
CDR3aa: CASSGGLSQEQFF

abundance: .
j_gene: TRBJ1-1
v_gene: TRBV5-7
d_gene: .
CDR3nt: TGTGCCAGCAGCTTGAGGACTAGGCGGGACGCTTTCTTT
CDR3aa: CASSLRTRRDAFF

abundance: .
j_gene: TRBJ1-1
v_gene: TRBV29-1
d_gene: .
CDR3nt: TGCAGCGTTGAAGAACAGGTCGCTGAAGCTTTCTTT
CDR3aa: CSVEEQVAEAFF

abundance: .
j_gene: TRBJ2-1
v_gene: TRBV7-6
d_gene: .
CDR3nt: TGTGCCAGCAGCTTGGGACAATACAATGAGCAGTTCTTC
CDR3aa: CASSLGQYNEQFF

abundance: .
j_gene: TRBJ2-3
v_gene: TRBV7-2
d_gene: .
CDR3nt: TGTGCCAGCAGCCGGGGGAACACAGATACGCAGTATTTT
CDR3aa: CASSRGNTDTQYF

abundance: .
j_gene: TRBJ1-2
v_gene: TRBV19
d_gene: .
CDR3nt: TGTGCCAGTAAACCCTTTCATGGAAGGGGCCCAATACTTAACTATGGCTACACCTTC
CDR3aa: CASKPFHGRGPILNYGYTF

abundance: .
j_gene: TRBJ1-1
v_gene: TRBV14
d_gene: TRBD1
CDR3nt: TGTGCCAGCAGCCAGGCTTGGACAGGGCAGAACACTGAAGCTTTCTTT
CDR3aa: CASSQAWTGQNTEAFF

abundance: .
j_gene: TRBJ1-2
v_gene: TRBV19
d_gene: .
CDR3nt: TGTGCCAGTAGTATCGAGCTGGGGGTGGGCTACACCTTC
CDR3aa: CASSIELGVGYTF

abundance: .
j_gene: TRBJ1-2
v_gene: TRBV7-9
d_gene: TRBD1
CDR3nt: TGTGCCAGCATCGAACCGGGACAGGGGGCCCCTAACTATGGCTACACCTTC
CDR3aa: CASIEPGQGAPNYGYTF

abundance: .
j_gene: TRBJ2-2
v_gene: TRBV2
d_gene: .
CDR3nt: TGTGCCAGCAGGGAGGGTAACGGGGAGCTGTTTTTT
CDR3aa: CASREGNGELFF

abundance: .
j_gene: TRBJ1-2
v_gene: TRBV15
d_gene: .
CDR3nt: TGTGCCACCAGCAGACTCAACGTGGGCTACACCTTC
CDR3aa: CATSRLNVGYTF

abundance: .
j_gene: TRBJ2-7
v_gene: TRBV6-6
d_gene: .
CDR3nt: TGTGCCAGCTCCCAGGAACTAACCAACTCCTACGAGCAGTACTTC
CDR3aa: CASSQELTNSYEQYF

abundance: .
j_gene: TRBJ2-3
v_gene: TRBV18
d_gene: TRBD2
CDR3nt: TGTGCCAGCTCGCCCCTAGCGGGAGGTTTAACAGATACGCAGTATTTT
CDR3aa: CASSPLAGGLTDTQYF

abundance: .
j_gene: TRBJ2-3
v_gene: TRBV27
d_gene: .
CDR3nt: TGTGCCAGCAGTCACCCTCAGGCTAGCACAGATACGCAGTATTTT
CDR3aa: CASSHPQASTDTQYF

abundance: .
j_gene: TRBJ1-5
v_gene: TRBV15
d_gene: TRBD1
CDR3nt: TGTGCCACCAGCAGAACAGGGGGGGATAGCAATCAGCCCCAGCATTTT
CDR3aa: CATSRTGGDSNQPQHF

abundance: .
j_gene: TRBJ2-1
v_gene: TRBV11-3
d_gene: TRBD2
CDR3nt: TGTGCCAGCAGCTATCCCGGGACTAGCAATAATGAGCAGTTCTTC
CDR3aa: CASSYPGTSNNEQFF

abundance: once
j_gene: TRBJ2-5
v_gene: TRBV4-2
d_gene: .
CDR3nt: TGTGCCAGCAGCCAAGACGGAGGCGGAGAGACCCAGTACTTC
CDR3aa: CASSQDGGGETQYF

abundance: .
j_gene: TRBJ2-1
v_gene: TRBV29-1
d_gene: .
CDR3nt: TGCAGCGTAAGGACTCATTCCAATGAGCAGTTCTTC
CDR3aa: CSVRTHSNEQFF

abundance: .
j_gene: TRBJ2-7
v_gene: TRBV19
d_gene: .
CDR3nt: TGTGCCAGTAGCACCGGGCCTGGACCCTACGAGCAGTACTTC
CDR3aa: CASSTGPGPYEQYF

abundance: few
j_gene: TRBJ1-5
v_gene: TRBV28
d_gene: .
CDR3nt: TGTGCCAGCAGCCGAGGGGTTAGGCAGCCCCAGCATTTT
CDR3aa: CASSRGVRQPQHF

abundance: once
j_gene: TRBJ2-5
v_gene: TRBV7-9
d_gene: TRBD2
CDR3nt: TGTGCCAGCAGCTTAGCGCTCCGGGAGGGCCCCCTTCAACAAGAGACCCAGTACTTC
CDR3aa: CASSLALREGPLQQETQYF

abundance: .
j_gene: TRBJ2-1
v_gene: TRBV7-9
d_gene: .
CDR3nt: TGTGCCAGCAGCCCGGGGGGACCCGGGCCGGACAGTAATTACAATGAGCAGTTCTTC
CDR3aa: CASSPGGPGPDSNYNEQFF

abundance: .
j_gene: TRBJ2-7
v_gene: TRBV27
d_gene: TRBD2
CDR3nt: TGTGCCAGCAGCCACGGACTAGCGTGGGAATACGAGCAGTACTTC
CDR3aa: CASSHGLAWEYEQYF

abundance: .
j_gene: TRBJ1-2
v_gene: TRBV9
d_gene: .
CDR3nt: TGTGCCAGCACAGGGATGGCCTATGGCTACACCTTC
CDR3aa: CASTGMAYGYTF

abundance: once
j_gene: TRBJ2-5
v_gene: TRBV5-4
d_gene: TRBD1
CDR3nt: TGTGCCAGCAGCGCGGACAGGGGGCGAAGGGAGACCCAGTACTTC
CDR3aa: CASSADRGRRETQYF

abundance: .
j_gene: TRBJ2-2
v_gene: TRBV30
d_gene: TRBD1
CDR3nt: TGTGCCTGGAGAAGACCCTGGACAGGAATTAACACCGGGGAGCTGTTTTTT
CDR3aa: CAWRRPWTGINTGELFF

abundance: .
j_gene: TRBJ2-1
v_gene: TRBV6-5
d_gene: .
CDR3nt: TGTGCCAGCAGTAAGACCGCCTACAATGAGCAGTTCTTC
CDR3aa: CASSKTAYNEQFF

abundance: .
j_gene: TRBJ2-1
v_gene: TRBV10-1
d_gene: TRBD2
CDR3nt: TGCGCCAGCAGTGACCCGGGACTAGGATTGGATGAGCAGTTCTTC
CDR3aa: CASSDPGLGLDEQFF

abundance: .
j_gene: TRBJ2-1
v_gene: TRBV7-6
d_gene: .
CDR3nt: TGTGCCAGCTCCTATAGCTGGCTGGTCAATGAGCAGTTCTTC
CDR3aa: CASSYSWLVNEQFF

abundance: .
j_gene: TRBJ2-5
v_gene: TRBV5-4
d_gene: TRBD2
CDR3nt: TGTGCCAGCAGCTTAGCGGGAGGGCAAGAGACCCAGTACTTC
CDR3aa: CASSLAGGQETQYF